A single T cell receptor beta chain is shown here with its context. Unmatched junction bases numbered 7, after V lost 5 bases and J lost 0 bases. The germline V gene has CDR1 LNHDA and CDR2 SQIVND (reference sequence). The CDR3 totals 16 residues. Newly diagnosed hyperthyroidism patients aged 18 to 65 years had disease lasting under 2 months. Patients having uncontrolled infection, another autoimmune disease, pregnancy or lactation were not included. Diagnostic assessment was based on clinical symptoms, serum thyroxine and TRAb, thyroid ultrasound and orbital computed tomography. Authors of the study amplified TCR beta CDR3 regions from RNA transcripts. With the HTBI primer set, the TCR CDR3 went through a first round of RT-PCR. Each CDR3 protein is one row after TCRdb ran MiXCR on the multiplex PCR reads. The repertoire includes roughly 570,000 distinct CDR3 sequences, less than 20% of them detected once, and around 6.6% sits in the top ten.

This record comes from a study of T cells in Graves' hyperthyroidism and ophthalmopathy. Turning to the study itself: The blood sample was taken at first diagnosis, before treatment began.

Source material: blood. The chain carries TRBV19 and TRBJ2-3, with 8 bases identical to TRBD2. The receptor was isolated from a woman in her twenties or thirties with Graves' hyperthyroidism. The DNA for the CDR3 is TGTGCCAGTAGTGTCGGACTAGCTTATAGCACAGATACGCAGTATTTT. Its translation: CASSVGLAYSTDTQYF.